Presented here are 26 T cell receptor beta chains from one specimen sequenced in a study of T cell changes during pregnancy in multiple sclerosis. Assay: immunoSEQ multiplex PCR; the TCRdb copy retains only in-frame clones and omits some. Of about 47,000 clones in the sample, 85% to 95% were seen once. The starting material was peripheral blood, obtained after pregnancy. The receptors were gathered from a female donor with multiple sclerosis, enrolled in a pregnancy study.

The chain links TRBV5-6 to TRBJ2-3, with D perhaps matching TRBD1 (7 bases). Germline V CDR1 and CDR2: SGHDT, YYEEEE. V lost 2 bases and J 5 bases, leaving 9 bases between the germline ends. The CDR3 is made up of 13 amino acids. CDR3 nucleotides: TGTGCCAGCAGCTTCCAGGGGGGAGATACGCAGTATTTT. Encoded protein: CASSFQGGDTQYF.

V usage is TRBV7-2 and J usage is TRBJ2-2; D uncertain. The CDR3 totals 13 residues. V lost 4 bases, J lost 5 bases, and 8 bases lay in between. Germline V gene data show CDR1 as SGHTA and CDR2 as FQGNSA. CDR3 nucleotides: TGTGCCAGCAGCTACCAGAGGACCGGGGAGCTGTTTTTT. This codes for CASSYQRTGELFF. Based on the CDR3 plus reference TRBV7-2 and TRBJ2-2, the full variable domain is GAGVSQSPSNKVTEKGKDVELRCDPISGHTALYWYRQSLGQGLEFLIYFQGNSAPDKSGLPSDRFSAERTGGSVSTLTIQRTQQEDSAVYLCASSYQRTGELFFGEGSRLTVL.

The CDR3, as DNA: TGTGCCAGCAGTCCCTCACCAGCGGGGAGCACAGATACGCAGTATTTT. Translated, it gives CASSPSPAGSTDTQYF. V is TRBV11-2 and J is TRBJ2-3, with TRBD2 matching 7 bases. Trimming removed 6 bases from V and 0 bases from J; junction bases left unmatched: 9. CDR1 is SGHAT, CDR2 FQNNGV, per germline. This CDR3 has 16 residues.

This clone was seen only once. The chain carries TRBV4-3 and TRBJ2-1; no reliable D call. The CDR3 totals 14 residues. V lost 0 bases and J lost 7, with 10 bases in between. From germline, CDR1 is LGHNA and CDR2 YSLEER. Here the CDR3 reads CASSQEVSGNEQFF. CDR3 DNA: TGCGCCAGCAGCCAAGAGGTCTCCGGGAATGAGCAGTTCTTC.

The rearrangement joins TRBV7-3 to TRBJ2-3, with D possibly TRBD1 on 6 matching bases. V was shortened by 4 bases and J by 6 bases, with 17 bases between the two germline ends. The germline V gene has CDR1 SGHTA and CDR2 FQGTGA. CDR3 length equals 15 residues. The CDR3 bases are TGTGCCAGCAGCTCAGCAGGGGCAGCACTGGATACGCAGTATTTT. Amino acids: CASSSAGAALDTQYF.

The chain combines TRBV25-1 with TRBJ2-5, with D maybe TRBD2 (5 bases). V was pared by 6 bases and J by 5 bases, with 19 bases between. The germline V gene has CDR1 MGHDK and CDR2 SYGVNS. The CDR3 extends over 15 amino acids. The CDR3 here is CASRNVGAVRETQYF. DNA of the CDR3: TGTGCCAGCAGAAATGTGGGAGCGGTAAGGGAGACCCAGTACTTC.

V gene TRBV9 combines with J gene TRBJ1-2, with D possibly being TRBD1 (6 bases). There are 17 residues in the CDR3. Germline lookup yields CDR1 SGDLS and CDR2 YYNGEE. The V end lost 4 bases, the J end lost 4 bases, and 23 bases lay between the germline ends. This CDR3 is CASSTHQGGGEPYGYTF. The CDR3 nucleotides are TGTGCCAGCAGCACACACCAAGGGGGTGGGGAGCCCTATGGCTACACCTTC.

The gene calls are TRBV19 and TRBJ1-3; possible D gene TRBD1, 5 bases. The V end lost 3 bases, the J end lost 1 base, and 10 bases lay between the germline ends. This CDR3 has 15 residues. The germline gives CDR1 LNHDA, CDR2 SQIVND (reference sequence). The CDR3 DNA is TGTGCCAGTAGTATCGGGACTGGATCTGGAAACACCATATATTTT. Translation: CASSIGTGSGNTIYF.

This chain joins TRBV11-2 and TRBJ2-3; 7 positions agree with TRBD2. Trimming at V came to 7 bases and at J to 5 bases, leaving 15 bases not matched to a gene. Germline CDR1 and CDR2: SGHAT and FQNNGV. This CDR3 has 16 amino acids. This CDR3 is CASTGGMGVNQDTQYF. The CDR3 DNA is TGTGCCAGCACCGGGGGGATGGGGGTAAATCAAGATACGCAGTATTTT.

The chain has TRBV4-3 and TRBJ1-1, with D perhaps TRBD1 (6 bases). The V and J ends lost 3 bases and 4 bases respectively, with 9 bases between them. The CDR3 loop spans 13 amino acids. From germline, CDR1 is LGHNA and CDR2 YSLEER. The CDR3 bases are TGCGCCAGCAGCCAGGGGGCAGGCACTGAAGCTTTCTTT. The encoded protein is CASSQGAGTEAFF.

The V call is TRBV1, the J call TRBJ1-2. TRBV1 is tagged as a pseudogene. The CDR3 has 17 residues. The CDR3 nucleotides are TGCACCAGCAGCCACCCCACTAGCGGGACATTCCTTTATGGCTACACCTTC. It yields the protein CTSSHPTSGTFLYGYTF.

The J gene is TRBJ2-6, the V gene TRBV6-6; D is perhaps TRBD1 (5 bases). This CDR3 comprises 16 residues. V lost 6 bases, J lost 0 bases, and 12 bases lay in between. Per the germline V gene, CDR1 is MNHNY and CDR2 is SVGAGI (reference sequence). The DNA of the CDR3 is TGTGCCAGCAGATATACAGGTTACTCTGGGGCCAACGTCCTGACTTTC. Translated: CASRYTGYSGANVLTF.

This sequence joins TRBV6-1 and TRBJ1-5, with D possibly being TRBD1 (6 bases). CDR3 size: 15 residues. With 5 bases removed from V and 0 bases from J, the gap between germline ends came to 11 bases. Germline V gene data show CDR1 as MNHNS and CDR2 as SASEGT. This CDR3 reads CASSHRVDSNQPQHF. In nucleotides, the CDR3 is TGTGCCAGCAGTCACAGGGTTGATAGCAATCAGCCCCAGCATTTT.

V and J are TRBV2 and TRBJ1-2; 10 nucleotides line up with TRBD1. The V segment lost 3 bases and the J segment 10 bases; nucleotides outside the gene matches: 11. CDR1 and CDR2 (germline): SNHLY, FYNNEI. CDR3 length: 15 amino acids. CDR3 bases: TGTGCCAGCAGTGACCCTGGACAGGGGGAATCCTCCTACACCTTC. Translated: CASSDPGQGESSYTF.

The genes are TRBV5-5 and TRBJ1-5; no firm D call. The V gene's germline CDR1 is SGHKS and CDR2 YYEKEE (reference sequence). This CDR3 comprises 13 residues. Trimming cost V 0 bases and J 4 bases, with 5 bases left between them. This CDR3 reads CASSLGENQPQHF. The CDR3 DNA is TGTGCCAGCAGCTTGGGGGAGAATCAGCCCCAGCATTTT. Full variable domain (outside the CDR3, taken from reference TRBV5-5 and TRBJ1-5): DAGVTQSPTHLIKTRGQQVTLRCSPISGHKSVSWYQQVLGQGPQFIFQYYEKEERGRGNFPDRFSARQFPNYSSELNVNALLLGDSALYLCASSLGENQPQHFGDGTRLSIL.

The V gene is TRBV19, the J gene TRBJ1-2; D not resolved. The ends were cut back, 5 bases at V and 10 bases at J, with 17 bases in the middle. CDR1 is LNHDA and CDR2 is SQIVND in the germline V gene (reference sequence). This CDR3 is 13 amino acids long. The CDR3 DNA reads as TGTGCCAGTAGTCCCCGGACGGGGAGGTTCTACACCTTC. It encodes CASSPRTGRFYTF. Looking up the rest from reference TRBV19 and TRBJ1-2 gives the full variable domain: DGGITQSPKYLFRKEGQNVTLSCEQNLNHDAMYWYRQDPGQGLRLIYYSQIVNDFQKGDIAEGYSVSREKKESFPLTVTSAQKNPTAFYLCASSPRTGRFYTFGSGTRLTVV.

The chain recombines TRBV30 with TRBJ2-2; 9 bases match TRBD1. This CDR3 has 15 residues. The V and J ends lost 3 bases and 0 bases, in that order; junction bases with no gene match: 2. Germline V gives CDR1 GTSNPN, CDR2 SVGIG (reference sequence). This CDR3 reads CAWSRDRANTGELFF. The CDR3 DNA reads TGTGCCTGGAGCCGGGACAGGGCGAACACCGGGGAGCTGTTTTTT.

The chain employs TRBV29-1 and TRBJ1-1; D gene uncertain. V lost 3 bases to trimming and J lost 10 bases, with 24 bases between them. Germline V CDR1 and CDR2: SQVTM, ANQGSEA. CDR3 size: 15 residues. The chain's CDR3 is CSVDLSVGGPTGAFF. The CDR3 DNA reads TGCAGCGTTGACTTAAGTGTTGGCGGGCCCACCGGAGCTTTCTTT.

CDR3 sequence: CAIRETGEDPGAFF. The CDR3 nucleotides are TGTGCCATCAGGGAGACAGGGGAGGATCCTGGGGCTTTCTTT. This chain connects TRBV10-3 to TRBJ1-1, with 8 nucleotides matching TRBD1. There are 14 residues in the CDR3. Germline CDR1 ENHRY, CDR2 SYGVKD. With 6 bases clipped from V and 11 bases from J, the junction kept 14 bases outside the gene matches.

The chain uses TRBV6-6 and TRBJ1-5; the match to TRBD1 covers 9 bases. The J segment lost 8 bases and the V segment lost 3 bases, leaving 5 bases of the junction unmatched. The CDR3 is 14 amino acids. From germline, CDR1 is MNHNY and CDR2 SVGAGI (reference sequence). In DNA form, the CDR3 reads TGTGCCAGCAGTTATTACAGGGGGCTGGAGCCCCAGCATTTT. It codes for CASSYYRGLEPQHF.

V and J are TRBV7-9 and TRBJ2-7; 10 nucleotides align to TRBD1. Trimming took 5 bases from V and 3 from J; bases not matched to a gene: 4. Germline V lookup: CDR1 SEHNR, CDR2 FQNEAQ (reference sequence). The CDR3 runs to 14 residues. Written as DNA, the CDR3 is TGTGCCAGCAGCGACTGGACAGGGGGCTACGAGCAGTACTTC. Translating it yields CASSDWTGGYEQYF.

The rearrangement joins TRBV7-2 to TRBJ2-7; the match to TRBD2 covers 11 bases. The CDR3 sequence is 16 residues long. In germline, CDR1 is SGHTA, CDR2 FQGNSA. V shed 3 bases and J 5 bases; nucleotides not matched to a gene: 9. Here the CDR3 reads CASSFSGGALWDEQYF. CDR3 coding DNA: TGTGCCAGCAGCTTTAGCGGGGGGGCTCTATGGGACGAGCAGTACTTC.

This chain joins TRBV7-9 and TRBJ2-7, with TRBD1 identical over 9 bases. Germline V lookup: CDR1 SEHNR, CDR2 FQNEAQ (reference sequence). The V segment lost 1 base and the J segment 9 bases; nucleotides outside the gene matches: 7. CDR3 length equals 14 residues. Here the CDR3 reads CASSLVGGQGTQYF. In nucleotides, the CDR3 is TGTGCCAGCAGCTTAGTAGGGGGACAGGGAACGCAGTACTTC.

The V and J genes are TRBV19 and TRBJ1-5; D gene ambiguous. CDR3 length equals 13 residues. Trimming cost V 3 bases and J 6 bases, with 9 bases left between them. Germline CDR1 LNHDA, CDR2 SQIVND (reference sequence). CDR3 amino acids: CASSILASQPQHF. CDR3 nucleotides: TGTGCCAGTAGTATTCTAGCCTCTCAGCCCCAGCATTTT. The full variable domain, with the rest looked up from reference TRBV19 and TRBJ1-5, is DGGITQSPKYLFRKEGQNVTLSCEQNLNHDAMYWYRQDPGQGLRLIYYSQIVNDFQKGDIAEGYSVSREKKESFPLTVTSAQKNPTAFYLCASSILASQPQHFGDGTRLSIL.

V is TRBV19 and J is TRBJ1-2, with a tentative D call TRBD1 (5 bases). V lost 5 bases and J 8 bases, leaving 12 bases between the germline ends. This CDR3 has 12 residues. The germline V gene has CDR1 LNHDA and CDR2 SQIVND (reference sequence). In DNA form, the CDR3 reads TGTGCCAGTAGTCCCACAGGACCCGGCTACACCTTC. Its translation is CASSPTGPGYTF.

The chain recombines TRBV6-5 with TRBJ2-7, with TRBD1 as a possible D gene (5 bases). This CDR3 is 14 amino acids long. Germline V gene lookup returns CDR1 MNHEY and CDR2 SVGAGI. Trimming took 5 bases from V and 1 from J, leaving 12 bases between them. The CDR3 nucleotides read TGTGCCAGCAGTCAAGGAACAGGATCCTACGAGCAGTACTTC. It encodes CASSQGTGSYEQYF.